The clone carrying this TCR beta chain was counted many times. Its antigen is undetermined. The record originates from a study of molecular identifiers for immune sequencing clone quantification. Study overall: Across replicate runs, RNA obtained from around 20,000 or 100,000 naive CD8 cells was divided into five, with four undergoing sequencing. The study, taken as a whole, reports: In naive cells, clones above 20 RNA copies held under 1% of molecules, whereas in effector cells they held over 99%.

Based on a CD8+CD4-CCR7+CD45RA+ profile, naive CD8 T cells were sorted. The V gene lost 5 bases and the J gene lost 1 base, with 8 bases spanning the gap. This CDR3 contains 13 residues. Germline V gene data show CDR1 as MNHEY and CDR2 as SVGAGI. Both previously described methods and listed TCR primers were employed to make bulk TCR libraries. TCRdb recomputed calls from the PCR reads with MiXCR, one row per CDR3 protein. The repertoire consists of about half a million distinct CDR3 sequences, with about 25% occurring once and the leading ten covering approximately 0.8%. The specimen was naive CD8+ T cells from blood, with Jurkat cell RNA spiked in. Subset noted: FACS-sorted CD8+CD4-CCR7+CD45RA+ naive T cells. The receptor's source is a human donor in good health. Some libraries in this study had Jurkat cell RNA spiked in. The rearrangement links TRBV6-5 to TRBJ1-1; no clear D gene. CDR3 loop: CASSPHGNTEAFF. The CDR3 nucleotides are TGTGCCAGCAGTCCGCACGGGAACACTGAAGCTTTCTTT.